The T cell receptor (beta chain) described here comes from a study of cytomegalovirus exposure and HLA in healthy donors. Overall study findings and caveats: Sequencing likely caused a cluster of highly shared sequence variants. An analysis that was carried out later associated 15,000 to 20,000 TCR beta sequences with HLA alleles at 0.05 false discovery rate.

Germline values: CDR1 LNHDA, CDR2 SQIVND (reference sequence). This CDR3 spans 23 amino acids. V was cut by 5 bases and J by 0 bases, with 35 bases left in between. This clone has only a few counts. Its matching antigen is unknown. Healthy bone marrow donors supplied every sample. The PCR had 60 Vbeta and 13 Jbeta primers. The table came from immunoSEQ multiplex PCR; TCRdb's copy has only in-frame clones and leaves some out. This sample yields about 72,000 clones, of which 65% to 70% are seen a single time; 20% to 25% belongs to the top ten. The rearrangement joins TRBV19 to TRBJ2-1, with D perhaps matching TRBD2 (7 bases). The origin of this receptor is a man in his forties in good health and CMV-seropositive. The sequenced sample consisted of PBMCs. The CDR3 loop reads CASSDPRRRLSGGARSSYNEQFF. The CDR3 DNA follows: TGTGCCAGTAGTGACCCCCGGCGTCGGTTATCTGGGGGGGCTCGTAGCTCCTACAATGAGCAGTTCTTC.